Shown below are 15 T cell receptor beta chains from a single sample sequenced in a study of T cell responses to AZD1222 COVID-19 vaccine. Some clones are missing from TCRdb's copy, which holds only in-frame ones; the method was immunoSEQ multiplex PCR. The table records some 150,000 clones, 87% of them present only once. The source was peripheral blood, collected 28 days after the second AZD1222 dose. These receptors were obtained from an adult who received the AZD1222 COVID-19 vaccine.

V usage is TRBV3-1 (or the pseudogene TRBV3-2) and J usage is TRBJ2-3, with TRBD2 matching over 12 bases. CDR3 length: 18 amino acids. Germline lookup yields CDR1 LGHDT and CDR2 YNNKEL (reference sequence). Unmatched junction bases numbered 13, after V lost 6 bases and J lost 3 bases. The CDR3 coding sequence is TGTGCCAGCAGGTCAACGGGACTAGCGGGCCGTGGGACAGATACGCAGTATTTT. Its protein is CASRSTGLAGRGTDTQYF.

The gene calls are TRBV19 and TRBJ2-6; the D is unclear. The germline V gene encodes CDR1 LNHDA and CDR2 SQIVND (reference sequence). Trimming left V 8 bases short and J 2 bases short, with 1 base between. This CDR3 spans 11 amino acids. CDR3 amino acids: CASAGANVLTF. CDR3 bases: TGTGCCAGTGCTGGGGCCAACGTCCTGACTTTC.

The chain has TRBV7-8 and TRBJ1-1; 11 bases match TRBD1. The germline V gene has CDR1 SGHVS and CDR2 FQNEAQ. CDR3 size: 16 residues. V dropped 5 bases and J dropped 2; count of bases not matched to a gene: 7. The CDR3 sequence is CASSLRDRGSNTEAFF. The CDR3, as DNA: TGTGCCAGCAGCCTCCGGGACAGGGGGTCAAACACTGAAGCTTTCTTT.

This clone showed up just once. This rearrangement joins TRBV10-3 to TRBJ1-1; tentative D call: TRBD1 (6 bases). Germline V gene lookup returns CDR1 ENHRY and CDR2 SYGVKD. The ends were cut back, 7 bases at V and 1 base at J, with 13 bases in the middle. CDR3 length: 14 amino acids. The CDR3 sequence is CAIKRGGTNTEAFF. The CDR3 DNA follows: TGTGCCATCAAAAGGGGGGGAACGAACACTGAAGCTTTCTTT.

The chain couples TRBV28 to TRBJ1-4; D not certain. Germline loops: CDR1 MDHEN, CDR2 SYDVKM. Trimming took 10 bases from V and 2 from J, leaving 14 bases between them. This CDR3 comprises 14 residues. The CDR3 loop is CATQRLGTNEKLFF. The CDR3 DNA reads as TGTGCCACCCAGAGACTGGGGACTAATGAAAAACTGTTTTTT.

The CDR3 region is CASSQLSAGPSYNEQFF. DNA of the CDR3: TGCGCCAGCAGCCAATTGTCAGCGGGCCCCTCCTACAATGAGCAGTTCTTC. The V and J genes are TRBV4-1 and TRBJ2-1; perhaps TRBD2 as D (6 bases). This CDR3 has 17 residues. Trimming removed 2 bases at V and 0 bases at J, with 14 bases between. Per germline, CDR1 MGHRA and CDR2 YSYEKL.

The chain combines TRBV27 with TRBJ2-3; D remains unclear. V was trimmed by 0 bases and J by 1 base, leaving 11 bases between them. The germline V gene has CDR1 MNHEY and CDR2 SMNVEV (reference sequence). This CDR3 spans 16 amino acids. The CDR3 nucleotides read TGTGCCAGCAGTTTATCGGGAATAGCCGGCACAGATACGCAGTATTTT. It specifies CASSLSGIAGTDTQYF.

This clone has only one observation. The rearrangement joins TRBV18 to TRBJ2-1; 10 bases map to TRBD2. Germline CDR1 reads KGHSH; CDR2 reads LQKENI. The trim removed 3 bases at V and 0 bases at J, leaving 8 bases unmatched. The CDR3 has 18 amino acids. The CDR3 region is CASSPSGVAGGSYNEQFF. In nucleotides, the CDR3 is TGTGCCAGCTCACCCTCCGGGGTAGCGGGAGGCTCCTACAATGAGCAGTTCTTC.

The J gene is TRBJ2-1, the V gene TRBV19; TRBD1 matches at 10 bases. V lost 5 bases and J lost 5; bases outside the gene matches: 18. Germline V gene sequence: CDR1 LNHDA, CDR2 SQIVND (reference sequence). The CDR3 length is 19 residues. The CDR3: CASSAHSGTGVGGHNEQFF. DNA of the CDR3: TGTGCCAGTAGTGCGCACTCAGGGACAGGGGTTGGAGGACACAATGAGCAGTTCTTC.

The gene calls are TRBV9 and TRBJ1-6; tentative D call: TRBD1 (5 bases). This CDR3 region has 15 residues. Germline-derived CDR1 and CDR2 are SGDLS and YYNGEE. V dropped 4 bases and J dropped 7 bases, with 15 bases sitting between them. The CDR3 loop reads CASSLRRDGNSPLHF. The CDR3 nucleotides are TGTGCCAGCAGCCTAAGACGGGACGGAAATTCACCCCTCCACTTT.

The CDR3 is CASRGTGRNTEAFF. CDR3 coding DNA: TGCGCCAGCAGAGGAACAGGGCGGAACACTGAAGCTTTCTTT. The chain is built from TRBV4-1 and TRBJ1-1; maybe TRBD1 (6 bases). CDR3 length equals 14 residues. The V gene lost 6 bases and the J gene lost 1 base, with 12 bases spanning the gap. Germline lookup yields CDR1 MGHRA and CDR2 YSYEKL.

The rearrangement uses TRBV28 and TRBJ1-5; D perhaps matches TRBD1 (5 bases). CDR1 is MDHEN and CDR2 is SYDVKM in the germline V gene. The CDR3 totals 15 residues. Trimming cost V 3 bases and J 7 bases, with 16 bases left between them. DNA for the CDR3: TGTGCCAGCAGTTTCGGCAGGGCTTCGGGGCAGCCCCAGCATTTT. Amino acid sequence: CASSFGRASGQPQHF.

CDR3 bases: TGTGCCAGCAGCCGATCTGGGGCCAACGTCCTGACTTTC. It translates to CASSRSGANVLTF. This chain uses TRBV2 with TRBJ2-6; D is uncertain. Germline V lookup: CDR1 SNHLY, CDR2 FYNNEI. The V end was cut by 6 bases, the J end by 1 base, with 4 bases between. This CDR3 has 13 amino acids. The full variable domain, completed using reference TRBV2 and TRBJ2-6, is EPEVTQTPSHQVTQMGQEVILRCVPISNHLYFYWYRQILGQKVEFLVSFYNNEISEKSEIFDDQFSVERPDGSNFTLKIRSTKLEDSAMYFCASSRSGANVLTFGAGSRLTVL.

The V gene is TRBV5-1, the J gene TRBJ1-1; 9 bases match TRBD1. CDR3 length equals 15 residues. The V gene's germline CDR1 is SGHRS and CDR2 YFSETQ. Trimming removed 0 bases from V and 1 base from J; junction bases left unmatched: 1. CDR3 amino acids: CASSLVGQGNTEAFF. In DNA form, the CDR3 reads TGCGCCAGCAGCTTGGTGGGACAGGGGAACACTGAAGCTTTCTTT. Complete variable domain (other parts from reference TRBV5-1 and TRBJ1-1): KAGVTQTPRYLIKTRGQQVTLSCSPISGHRSVSWYQQTPGQGLQFLFEYFSETQRNKGNFPGRFSGRQFSNSRSEMNVSTLELGDSALYLCASSLVGQGNTEAFFGQGTRLTVV.

CDR3 DNA sequence: TGTGCCAGCAGCGTAGGGGCGCGGAGCTCCTACAATGAGCAGTTCTTC. It codes for CASSVGARSSYNEQFF. V usage is TRBV9 and J usage is TRBJ2-1; the D is unclear. The CDR3 consists of 16 residues. V lost 0 bases, J lost 0 bases, and 10 bases lay in between. Germline loops: CDR1 SGDLS, CDR2 YYNGEE.